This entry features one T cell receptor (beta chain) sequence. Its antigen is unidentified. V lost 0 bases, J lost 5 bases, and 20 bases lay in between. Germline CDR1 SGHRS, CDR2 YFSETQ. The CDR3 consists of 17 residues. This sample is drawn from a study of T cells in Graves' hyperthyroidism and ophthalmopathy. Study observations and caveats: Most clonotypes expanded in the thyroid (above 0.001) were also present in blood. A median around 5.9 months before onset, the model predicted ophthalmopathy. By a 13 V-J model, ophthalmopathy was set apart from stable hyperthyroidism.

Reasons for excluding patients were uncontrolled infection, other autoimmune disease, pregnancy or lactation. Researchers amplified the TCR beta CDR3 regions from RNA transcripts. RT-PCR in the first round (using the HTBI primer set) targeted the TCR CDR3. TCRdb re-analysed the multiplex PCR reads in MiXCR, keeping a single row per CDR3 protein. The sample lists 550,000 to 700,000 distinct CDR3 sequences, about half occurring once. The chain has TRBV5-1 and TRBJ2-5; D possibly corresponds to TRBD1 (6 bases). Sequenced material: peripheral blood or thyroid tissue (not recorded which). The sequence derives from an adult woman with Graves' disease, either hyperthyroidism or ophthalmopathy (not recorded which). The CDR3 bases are TGCGCCAGCAGCTTGGGACCTGCAGGGGAGAGGGAGGAGACCCAGTACTTC. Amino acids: CASSLGPAGEREETQYF.